This T cell receptor beta chain was captured by sequencing in a study of response to subunit inactivated influenza vaccine. General study findings and limits: Each seasonal influenza vaccination, the authors suggested, recruits few new T cells.

Comment on this clonotype: The antigen is undetermined.

TCRdb itself ran the RT-PCR reads through MiXCR, one entry per CDR3 protein. The sample has over 800,000 distinct CDR3 sequences; 20% to 25% are singletons. There are 13 residues in the CDR3. With V trimmed by 5 bases and J by 7 bases, 9 bases remained unmatched. Germline V gives CDR1 SGHRS, CDR2 YFSETQ. This clonotype was sampled from a man aged 45-65 years who received an inactivated influenza vaccine. Source: PBMCs from blood, taken 4 to 6 days after vaccination. The chain carries TRBV5-1 and TRBJ2-7; 7 bases fit TRBD1. The CDR3 region is CASSKGGAWEQYF. In nucleotides, the CDR3 is TGCGCCAGCAGTAAAGGGGGCGCGTGGGAGCAGTACTTC.